Listed here are 25 T cell receptor beta chains from one sample, sequenced in a study of T-cell memory formation after mild COVID-19. In TCRdb, the 5' RACE reads were re-called with MiXCR into one record per CDR3 protein. Of roughly 180,000 distinct CDR3 sequences in the sample, 9.5% to 13% were seen once. The sequenced material came from PBMCs or a T cell subset sorted from them (not recorded which). These receptor sequences come from a man aged 18 to 30 who had mild COVID-19 (a few samples of this study predate the infection). Cell type and time point are not known.

V usage is TRBV18 and J usage is TRBJ1-1; D unresolved. The CDR3 runs to 13 residues. Germline lookup yields CDR1 KGHSH and CDR2 LQKENI. Trimming shortened V by 6 bases and J by 6 bases, and 14 bases separated the two germline ends. The DNA of the CDR3 is TGTGCCAGCTCGCAAAATTATCAGGCTGAAGCTTTCTTT. Amino acids: CASSQNYQAEAFF.

This clonotype has a handful of counts. The chain recombines TRBV12-3 or TRBV12-4 with TRBJ2-3, with a weak D call TRBD1 (6 bases). V shed 6 bases and J shed 1 base, with 14 bases lying between them. The CDR3 totals 15 residues. The CDR3 spells CASRWDTQGTDTQYF. The CDR3 DNA sequence: TGTGCCAGCAGGTGGGACACCCAGGGCACAGATACGCAGTATTTT.

This rearrangement joins TRBV7-6 to TRBJ2-3, with 8 bases lining up with TRBD1. This CDR3 contains 14 residues. V trimming: 2 bases; J trimming: 5 bases; junction bases outside the gene matches: 3. The V gene's germline CDR1 is SGHVS and CDR2 FNYEAQ. CDR3 DNA sequence: TGTGCCAGCAGCTTACCCACAGGGGGAGATACGCAGTATTTT. Its protein product is CASSLPTGGDTQYF.

The chain couples TRBV12-3 or TRBV12-4 to TRBJ2-7; tentatively, D is TRBD1 (5 bases). This CDR3 spans 14 amino acids. The ends were cut back, 5 bases at V and 3 bases at J, with 14 bases in the middle. For the CDR3, the DNA is TGTGCCAGCAGTCGTTCAGGGATCTACTACGAGCAGTACGTC. It yields the protein CASSRSGIYYEQYV.

The V and J genes are TRBV7-2 and TRBJ1-3, with D possibly TRBD1 on 6 matching bases. The CDR3 extends over 16 amino acids. Germline CDR1 is SGHTA and CDR2 is FQGNSA. The germline V and J ends were trimmed by 3 bases and 0 bases, with 12 bases remaining between them. Here the CDR3 reads CASSLGGTTSGNTIYF. The DNA for the CDR3 is TGTGCCAGCAGCTTGGGGGGGACAACCTCTGGAAACACCATATATTTT.

This clonotype was seen a handful of times. This sequence joins TRBV4-3 and TRBJ2-2; 9 nucleotides align to TRBD2. Germline V gene lookup returns CDR1 LGHNA and CDR2 YSLEER. V was clipped by 0 bases and J by 3 bases; unmatched bases: 8. The CDR3 is made up of 18 amino acids. The CDR3 nucleotides read TGCGCCAGCAGCCAAGAGGGACCAAGCGGGGGGTACACCGGGGAGCTGTTTTTT. Protein: CASSQEGPSGGYTGELFF.

In this sample, this clonotype turned up many times. The V gene is TRBV4-3, the J gene TRBJ2-3; no definite D call. In germline, CDR1 is LGHNA, CDR2 YSLEER. Trimming took off 1 base at V and 2 bases at J, with 10 bases between the two ends. This CDR3 has 15 residues. This CDR3 reads CASSQVYLNTDTQYF. The CDR3 DNA sequence: TGCGCCAGCAGCCAAGTCTACCTAAACACAGATACGCAGTATTTT.

This clonotype has ten or more counts. The chain combines TRBV5-1 with TRBJ2-2, with D unclear. V was clipped by 2 bases and J by 4 bases, with 0 bases between them. CDR1 and CDR2 from the germline V gene are SGHRS and YFSETQ. This CDR3 contains 11 residues. In DNA, the CDR3 is TGCGCCAGCAGCTTCACCGGGGAGCTGTTTTTT. Translating gives CASSFTGELFF.

This CDR3 reads CASSWTGGENTEAFF. The CDR3 region has the DNA TGTGCCAGCAGCTGGACAGGCGGCGAGAACACTGAAGCTTTCTTT. This chain joins TRBV7-9 and TRBJ1-1; 7 nucleotides match TRBD1. The CDR3 consists of 15 residues. CDR1 and CDR2 (germline): SEHNR, FQNEAQ (reference sequence). V lost 4 bases, J lost 1 base, and 6 bases stayed unmatched.

The rearrangement uses TRBV4-2 and TRBJ2-5, with 8 bases matching TRBD2. CDR1 LGHNA and CDR2 YNFKEQ come from the germline V gene. V gave up 3 bases and J gave up 3 bases; unmatched junction bases: 0. The length of the CDR3 is 13 residues. The CDR3 nucleotides are TGTGCCAGCAGCCAGACTAGCGAAGAGACCCAGTACTTC. This gives the protein CASSQTSEETQYF.

The V and J genes are TRBV2 and TRBJ1-2; D is possibly TRBD1 (5 bases). Germline assignment: CDR1 SNHLY and CDR2 FYNNEI. There are 14 residues in the CDR3. Trimming shortened V by 3 bases and J by 4 bases, and 12 bases separated the two germline ends. In DNA, the CDR3 is TGTGCCAGCAGTGAGACAGCTTCGGTCTATGGCTACACCTTC. Its translation: CASSETASVYGYTF.

This clonotype was found a few times. The genes are TRBV20-1 and TRBJ1-1; no definite D call. The germline V gene encodes CDR1 DFQATT and CDR2 SNEGSKA (reference sequence). This CDR3 is 12 amino acids long. The V gene lost 0 bases and the J gene lost 5 bases, with 7 bases spanning the gap. CDR3 coding DNA: TGCAGTGCTAGAGATCCAGCGACTGAAGCTTTCTTT. Translating gives CSARDPATEAFF.

This clonotype was found many times. The genes are TRBV7-9 and TRBJ2-1; 10 nucleotides agree with TRBD2. The CDR3 runs to 15 residues. V gave up 0 bases and J gave up 10 bases; unmatched junction bases: 6. Looked up from germline, CDR1 is SEHNR and CDR2 is FQNEAQ (reference sequence). CDR3 DNA: TGTGCCAGCAGCTTAGCAGCGGGGGGGGAGGGAGAGCAGTTCTTC. Its protein product is CASSLAAGGEGEQFF.

This clonotype appeared many times. The gene calls are TRBV7-2 and TRBJ2-2; D is unresolved. The length of the CDR3 is 14 residues. V lost 4 bases to trimming and J lost 3 bases, with 9 bases between them. Germline lookup yields CDR1 SGHTA and CDR2 FQGNSA. The CDR3 DNA sequence: TGTGCCAGCAGCTCCCGACTGTACACCGGGGAGCTGTTTTTT. Residues: CASSSRLYTGELFF.

In its sample, this clonotype was seen a few times. The rearrangement uses TRBV5-1 and TRBJ2-7; D possibly corresponds to TRBD2 (6 bases). The V gene lost 1 base and the J gene lost 7 bases, with 27 bases spanning the gap. CDR1 is SGHRS, CDR2 YFSETQ, per germline. This CDR3 region has 18 residues. The chain's CDR3 is CASSLSRAGGPGGREQYF. The CDR3 coding sequence is TGCGCCAGCAGCTTGTCACGGGCTGGGGGACCCGGGGGAAGGGAGCAGTACTTC. The full variable domain, in which reference TRBV5-1 and TRBJ2-7 provide the parts outside the CDR3, is KAGVTQTPRYLIKTRGQQVTLSCSPISGHRSVSWYQQTPGQGLQFLFEYFSETQRNKGNFPGRFSGRQFSNSRSEMNVSTLELGDSALYLCASSLSRAGGPGGREQYFGPGTRLTVT.

The rearrangement joins TRBV4-1 to TRBJ1-2; D is ambiguous. The V gene's germline CDR1 is MGHRA and CDR2 YSYEKL. The CDR3 has 13 residues. Trimming took 0 bases from V and 8 from J, leaving 10 bases between them. CDR3 sequence reads: CASSQDRSGGYTF. Written as DNA, the CDR3 is TGCGCCAGCAGCCAAGATCGTTCAGGAGGCTACACCTTC.

A few counts support this clonotype. This chain links TRBV20-1 with TRBJ2-5; a possible D gene is TRBD1 (6 bases). From germline, CDR1 is DFQATT and CDR2 SNEGSKA (reference sequence). Trimming took 5 bases from V and 0 from J, leaving 16 bases between them. The CDR3 consists of 15 residues. For the CDR3, the DNA is TGCAGTGCTCAAGGCAGGACAGCGAACCAAGAGACCCAGTACTTC. It encodes CSAQGRTANQETQYF.

This clonotype came up a few times. The chain recombines TRBV12-3 or TRBV12-4 with TRBJ1-1, with D perhaps TRBD1 (5 bases). This CDR3 contains 16 residues. The ends were cut back, 2 bases at V and 2 bases at J, with 15 bases in the middle. The CDR3 nucleotides read TGTGCCAGCAGTTTAAGCGGGGGGACGGGAAACACTGAAGCTTTCTTT. Amino acid sequence: CASSLSGGTGNTEAFF.

This clonotype was detected many times. This chain links TRBV7-2 with TRBJ2-1, with 9 bases that match TRBD2. The trim removed 1 base at V and 4 bases at J, leaving 5 bases unmatched. Looked up from germline, CDR1 is SGHTA and CDR2 is FQGNSA. CDR3 length: 16 residues. The CDR3 nucleotides are TGTGCCAGCAGCTTAGTGCGGGGGGGCCAATACAATGAGCAGTTCTTC. This codes for CASSLVRGGQYNEQFF. Full variable domain (rest looked up from reference TRBV7-2 and TRBJ2-1): GAGVSQSPSNKVTEKGKDVELRCDPISGHTALYWYRQSLGQGLEFLIYFQGNSAPDKSGLPSDRFSAERTGGSVSTLTIQRTQQEDSAVYLCASSLVRGGQYNEQFFGPGTRLTVL.

The V and J genes are TRBV21-1 and TRBJ1-4; the tabulated D call, TRBD1, remains unverified against the DNA. TRBV21-1 is a known pseudogene. This CDR3 is built from 23 residues. This CDR3 reads CASSKEELRLGQGAPATNEKLFF. Here the CDR3 DNA reads TGTGCCAGCAGCAAAGAGGAACTAAGGTTGGGACAGGGGGCCCCTGCAACTAATGAAAAACTGTTTTTT.

The chain couples TRBV30 to TRBJ1-2; no clear D gene. The CDR3 spans 12 residues. Germline V gene sequence: CDR1 GTSNPN, CDR2 SVGIG (reference sequence). The V end lost 4 bases, the J end lost 9 bases, and 15 bases lay between the germline ends. The CDR3 is CAWKKESGSYTF. In DNA form, the CDR3 reads TGTGCCTGGAAGAAAGAATCTGGTAGCTACACCTTC. Together with reference TRBV30 and TRBJ1-2, the CDR3 gives the full variable domain: SQTIHQWPATLVQPVGSPLSLECTVEGTSNPNLYWYRQAAGRGLQLLFYSVGIGQISSEVPQNLSASRPQDRQFILSSKKLLLSDSGFYLCAWKKESGSYTFGSGTRLTVV.

This chain connects TRBV7-9 to TRBJ2-7, with D perhaps matching TRBD2 (6 bases). V dropped 5 bases and J dropped 7 bases, with 18 bases sitting between them. The V gene's germline CDR1 is SEHNR and CDR2 FQNEAQ (reference sequence). CDR3 length: 14 residues. CDR3 residues: CASSRSGSTREQYV. The CDR3 region has the DNA TGTGCCAGCAGCCGTAGCGGATCGACTCGTGAGCAGTACGTC.

This clonotype has a count of ten or more. This chain uses TRBV5-1 with TRBJ2-5; 7 bases align to TRBD2. Germline CDR1 is SGHRS and CDR2 is YFSETQ. The CDR3 has 17 residues. With V trimmed by 0 bases and J by 1 base, 9 bases remained unmatched. CDR3 region: CASSLGAISGAQETQYF. The CDR3, as DNA: TGCGCCAGCAGCTTGGGGGCGATCAGCGGGGCCCAAGAGACCCAGTACTTC.

This clonotype was picked up a small number of times. CDR3 nucleotides: TGCAGTGCTAGGCATCCGGGGGCGATAGATACGCAGTATTTT. As protein: CSARHPGAIDTQYF. The genes are TRBV20-1 and TRBJ2-3, with D perhaps assigned TRBD1 or TRBD2 (6 bases each). Per germline, CDR1 DFQATT and CDR2 SNEGSKA (reference sequence). The CDR3 contains 14 residues. The V end was cut by 3 bases, the J end by 5 bases, with 15 bases between.

CDR3 amino acids: CATGLNLGGGYTF. CDR3 DNA sequence: TGTGCCACCGGTTTGAACCTGGGGGGTGGCTACACCTTC. This chain uses TRBV2 with TRBJ1-2, with D perhaps matching TRBD1 (5 bases). Per the germline V gene, CDR1 is SNHLY and CDR2 is FYNNEI. CDR3 size: 13 residues. Trimming removed 10 bases at V and 7 bases at J, with 19 bases between.